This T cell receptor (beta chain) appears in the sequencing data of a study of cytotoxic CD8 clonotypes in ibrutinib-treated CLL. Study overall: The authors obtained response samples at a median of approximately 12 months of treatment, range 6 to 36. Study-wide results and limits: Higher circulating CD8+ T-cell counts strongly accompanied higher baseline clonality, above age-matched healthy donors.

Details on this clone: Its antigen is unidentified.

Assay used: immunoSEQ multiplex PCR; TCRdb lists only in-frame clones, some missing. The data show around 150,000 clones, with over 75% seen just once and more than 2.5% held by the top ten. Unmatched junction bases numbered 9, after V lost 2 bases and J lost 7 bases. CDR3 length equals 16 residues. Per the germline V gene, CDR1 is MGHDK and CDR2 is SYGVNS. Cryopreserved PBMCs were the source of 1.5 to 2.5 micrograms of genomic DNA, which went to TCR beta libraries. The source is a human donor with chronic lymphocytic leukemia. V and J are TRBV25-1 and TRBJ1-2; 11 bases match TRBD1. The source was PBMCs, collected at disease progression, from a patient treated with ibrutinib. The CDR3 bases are TGTGCCAGCAGTGAACCCGGGACAGGGGGTAATGGTGGCTACACCTTC. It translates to CASSEPGTGGNGGYTF.